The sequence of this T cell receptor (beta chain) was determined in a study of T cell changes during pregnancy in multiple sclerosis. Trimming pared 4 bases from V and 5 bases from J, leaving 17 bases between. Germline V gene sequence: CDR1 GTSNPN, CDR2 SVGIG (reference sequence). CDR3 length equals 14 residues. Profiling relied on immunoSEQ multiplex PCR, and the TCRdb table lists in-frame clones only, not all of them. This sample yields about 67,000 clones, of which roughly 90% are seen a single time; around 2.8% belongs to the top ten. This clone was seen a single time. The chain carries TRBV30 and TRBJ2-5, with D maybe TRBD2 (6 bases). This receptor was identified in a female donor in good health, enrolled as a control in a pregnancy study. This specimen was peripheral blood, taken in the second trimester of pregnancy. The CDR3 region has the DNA TGTGCCTGGAAGGCCCAACAGCGGGTTGAGACCCAGTACTTC. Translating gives CAWKAQQRVETQYF.